Listed below are T cell receptor beta chains from one sample, sequenced in a study of CD8+CD57+ T cells in acquired aplastic anemia. TCRdb processed the reads anew with MiXCR; each CDR3 protein has one entry. The sample lists hundreds of thousands of distinct CDR3 sequences, roughly a third occurring once. Sequenced: sorted CD4+, CD8+, or CD8+CD57+ T cells (not recorded which) from PBMCs. These receptors originate from a human donor with aplastic anemia. The CDR3 runs from the conserved cysteine through the conserved F or W. Each record gives: clone size, V gene, J gene, D gene, CDR3 DNA, CDR3 protein. The D gene is left open where the match is weak. Where a row states a size, it is once, few, many or the class of an expanded clone; other rows omit it.

clone_size: .; v_call: TRBV5-1; j_call: TRBJ2-5; d_call: .; cdr3_nt: TGCGCCAGCAGCGGGCGGATGGAGAAAGAGACCCAGTACTTC; cdr3_aa: CASSGRMEKETQYF
clone_size: few; v_call: TRBV7-9; j_call: TRBJ2-7; d_call: .; cdr3_nt: TGTGCCAGCAGCTCGCGGGACAGCTACGAGCAGTACTTC; cdr3_aa: CASSSRDSYEQYF
clone_size: .; v_call: TRBV11-1; j_call: TRBJ1-6; d_call: .; cdr3_nt: TGTGCCAGCAGCCCGACCCCCCGGGGCCCTTGGAATGCACCCCTCCACTTT; cdr3_aa: CASSPTPRGPWNAPLHF
clone_size: many; v_call: TRBV20-1; j_call: TRBJ1-6; d_call: .; cdr3_nt: TGCAGTGCTAGGATCGAGGGAAATTCACCCCTCCACTTT; cdr3_aa: CSARIEGNSPLHF
clone_size: many; v_call: TRBV10-3; j_call: TRBJ2-7; d_call: TRBD1; cdr3_nt: TGTGCCATCAGCCCCCCCGGGACAGCATCCTACGAGCAGTACTTC; cdr3_aa: CAISPPGTASYEQYF
clone_size: .; v_call: TRBV20-1; j_call: TRBJ1-2; d_call: TRBD1; cdr3_nt: TGCAGGCCTGGACAGGGGCGAATTGGCTACACCTTC; cdr3_aa: CRPGQGRIGYTF
clone_size: many; v_call: TRBV6-2/TRBV6-3; j_call: TRBJ1-6; d_call: .; cdr3_nt: TGTGCCAGCAGTTCGACAGAAAGTTCACCCCTCCACTTT; cdr3_aa: CASSSTESSPLHF
clone_size: .; v_call: TRBV10-3; j_call: TRBJ1-6; d_call: .; cdr3_nt: TGTGCCATCAGTGATACTAGGGGGACGGGGTCACCCCTCCACTTT; cdr3_aa: CAISDTRGTGSPLHF
clone_size: many; v_call: TRBV10-3; j_call: TRBJ1-1; d_call: .; cdr3_nt: TGTGCCATCACTCCAGGAATGAACACTGAAGCTTTCTTT; cdr3_aa: CAITPGMNTEAFF
clone_size: many; v_call: TRBV10-3; j_call: TRBJ2-7; d_call: .; cdr3_nt: TGTGCCATCGCAGGGTCGGCCTACGAGCAGTACTTC; cdr3_aa: CAIAGSAYEQYF
clone_size: .; v_call: TRBV25-1; j_call: TRBJ2-7; d_call: TRBD1; cdr3_nt: TGTGCCAGCACGGGACAGGAACGCTACGAGCAGTACTTC; cdr3_aa: CASTGQERYEQYF
clone_size: .; v_call: TRBV7-9; j_call: TRBJ1-1; d_call: .; cdr3_nt: TGTGCCAGCAGCCCCTCGGGGCAATTAGGAACTGAAGCTTTCTTT; cdr3_aa: CASSPSGQLGTEAFF
clone_size: few; v_call: TRBV5-5; j_call: TRBJ1-5; d_call: .; cdr3_nt: TGTGCCAGCAGTAATGCCCCAACAGGAGACAATCAGCCCCAGCATTTT; cdr3_aa: CASSNAPTGDNQPQHF
clone_size: few; v_call: TRBV6-1; j_call: TRBJ2-6; d_call: .; cdr3_nt: TGTGCCGGCAGTGCCTACACTTCTGGGGCCAACGTCCTGACTTTC; cdr3_aa: CAGSAYTSGANVLTF
clone_size: few; v_call: TRBV7-9; j_call: TRBJ1-1; d_call: .; cdr3_nt: TGTGCCAGCAGCCTCGAGACAGGTGAAGCTTTCTTT; cdr3_aa: CASSLETGEAFF
clone_size: many; v_call: TRBV7-8; j_call: TRBJ1-2; d_call: .; cdr3_nt: TGTGCCAGCAGCTTACGTGCAGGGAATTATGGCTACACCTTC; cdr3_aa: CASSLRAGNYGYTF
clone_size: many; v_call: TRBV20-1; j_call: TRBJ1-1; d_call: .; cdr3_nt: TGCAGTGCTAGTGACTGGAACACTGAAGCTTTCTTT; cdr3_aa: CSASDWNTEAFF
clone_size: .; v_call: TRBV25-1; j_call: TRBJ1-2; d_call: .; cdr3_nt: TGTGCCAGCAGAATGGTGGCGGCGAATAACTATGGCTACACCTTC; cdr3_aa: CASRMVAANNYGYTF
clone_size: .; v_call: TRBV14; j_call: TRBJ2-1; d_call: .; cdr3_nt: TGTGCCAGCAGCCAAGCCATCCGGGCGCTCTACAATGAGCAGTTCTTC; cdr3_aa: CASSQAIRALYNEQFF
clone_size: many; v_call: TRBV12-5; j_call: TRBJ1-5; d_call: .; cdr3_nt: TGTGCTAGTGGTTCCGGCAGTGAGCCCCAGCATTTT; cdr3_aa: CASGSGSEPQHF
clone_size: .; v_call: TRBV5-4; j_call: TRBJ2-7; d_call: TRBD1; cdr3_nt: TGTGCCAGCAAGAAACAGGGGACCTCCTACGAGCAGTACTTC; cdr3_aa: CASKKQGTSYEQYF
clone_size: few; v_call: TRBV25-1; j_call: TRBJ1-1; d_call: .; cdr3_nt: TGTGCCAGCAGTGCTAGAGATCGACAGAACACTGAAGCTTTCTTT; cdr3_aa: CASSARDRQNTEAFF
clone_size: few; v_call: TRBV4-1; j_call: TRBJ2-7; d_call: TRBD2; cdr3_nt: TGCGCCAGCAGCCAAGGACTAGCGGGGGTGAACTACGAGCAGTACTTC; cdr3_aa: CASSQGLAGVNYEQYF
clone_size: .; v_call: TRBV19; j_call: TRBJ1-1; d_call: TRBD1; cdr3_nt: TGTGCCAGTAGTAGAAGGACAGGGGGCGGGGGAACTGAAGCTTTCTTT; cdr3_aa: CASSRRTGGGGTEAFF
clone_size: few; v_call: TRBV11-2; j_call: TRBJ2-4; d_call: TRBD2; cdr3_nt: TGTGCCAGCAGCTTAGATCTCCGGGGGGACATTCAGTACTTC; cdr3_aa: CASSLDLRGDIQYF
clone_size: many; v_call: TRBV10-3; j_call: TRBJ1-3; d_call: .; cdr3_nt: TGTGCCTACCGACAGGCATCTGGAAACACCATATATTTT; cdr3_aa: CAYRQASGNTIYF
clone_size: .; v_call: TRBV7-9; j_call: TRBJ1-1; d_call: .; cdr3_nt: TGTGCCAGCAGCTTAGACAGGTCGAACACTGAAGCTTTCTTT; cdr3_aa: CASSLDRSNTEAFF
clone_size: .; v_call: TRBV6-5; j_call: TRBJ2-1; d_call: .; cdr3_nt: TGTGCCAGCAGTTATACAGGAGGATGGGAGCAGTTCTTC; cdr3_aa: CASSYTGGWEQFF
clone_size: many; v_call: TRBV12-3/TRBV12-4; j_call: TRBJ2-7; d_call: TRBD1; cdr3_nt: TGTGCCAGCAGCGACCTACAGGGGACGGTAGGTGAGCAGTACTTC; cdr3_aa: CASSDLQGTVGEQYF
clone_size: .; v_call: TRBV3-1; j_call: TRBJ2-3; d_call: TRBD1; cdr3_nt: TGTGCCAGCAGCCCCGGTGGACAGGGGCACACGCAGTATTTT; cdr3_aa: CASSPGGQGHTQYF
clone_size: many; v_call: TRBV10-3; j_call: TRBJ1-2; d_call: .; cdr3_nt: TGTGCCATCAGTGAGGTGGGCCTCGGTGGCTACACCTTC; cdr3_aa: CAISEVGLGGYTF
clone_size: few; v_call: TRBV12-3/TRBV12-4; j_call: TRBJ2-3; d_call: .; cdr3_nt: TGTGCCAGCACCTTCGCTAGCACAGATACGCAGTATTTT; cdr3_aa: CASTFASTDTQYF
clone_size: few; v_call: TRBV10-3; j_call: TRBJ1-1; d_call: TRBD1; cdr3_nt: TGTGCCATCAGAGGGACAGGGGACGTGAACACTGAAGCTTTCTTT; cdr3_aa: CAIRGTGDVNTEAFF
clone_size: .; v_call: TRBV2; j_call: TRBJ1-6; d_call: .; cdr3_nt: TGTGCCAGCAGCGCCGAGGGTGGCTGTAATTCACCCCTCCACTTT; cdr3_aa: CASSAEGGCNSPLHF
clone_size: .; v_call: TRBV20-1; j_call: TRBJ2-5; d_call: .; cdr3_nt: TGCAGTGCCCTGGGAGTAACAGGGCAAGAGACCCAGTACTTC; cdr3_aa: CSALGVTGQETQYF
clone_size: few; v_call: TRBV11-1; j_call: TRBJ2-1; d_call: TRBD2; cdr3_nt: TGTGCCAGCTCACCGCTCGCGGGAGAGGAGTACAATGAGCAGTTCTTC; cdr3_aa: CASSPLAGEEYNEQFF
clone_size: many; v_call: TRBV19; j_call: TRBJ1-1; d_call: .; cdr3_nt: TGTGCCAGTAGACTTCGGGACACTGAAGCTTTCTTT; cdr3_aa: CASRLRDTEAFF
clone_size: .; v_call: TRBV25-1; j_call: TRBJ1-1; d_call: TRBD1; cdr3_nt: TGTGCCTGCAGTGCTAACAACGACAGGGGTGGGGACCTGAACACTGAAGCTTTCTTT; cdr3_aa: CACSANNDRGGDLNTEAFF
clone_size: .; v_call: TRBV25-1; j_call: TRBJ1-5; d_call: .; cdr3_nt: TGTGCCAGCAGTGAGGCAGGGCCTGATCAGCCCCAGCATTTT; cdr3_aa: CASSEAGPDQPQHF
clone_size: .; v_call: TRBV6-1; j_call: TRBJ1-5; d_call: .; cdr3_nt: TGTGCCAGCACGGTGGGCAGTAGCAATCAGCCCCAGCATTTT; cdr3_aa: CASTVGSSNQPQHF
clone_size: many; v_call: TRBV2; j_call: TRBJ2-2; d_call: .; cdr3_nt: TGTGCCAGCAGTGTCGTCCGAGTTACCGGGGAGCTGTTTTTT; cdr3_aa: CASSVVRVTGELFF
clone_size: .; v_call: TRBV25-1; j_call: TRBJ1-2; d_call: TRBD1; cdr3_nt: TGTGCCAGCAGCTCATCCGGGACAGGGGGCTACACCTTC; cdr3_aa: CASSSSGTGGYTF
clone_size: few; v_call: TRBV10-3; j_call: TRBJ1-1; d_call: .; cdr3_nt: TGTGCCAGCAGGCCACCCGGCAGACTTAGTACTGAAGCTTTCTTT; cdr3_aa: CASRPPGRLSTEAFF
clone_size: few; v_call: TRBV11-2; j_call: TRBJ1-6; d_call: .; cdr3_nt: TGTGCCAGCAGCCCTACCACTCGACCGCACTCCTATAATTCACCCCTCCACTTT; cdr3_aa: CASSPTTRPHSYNSPLHF
clone_size: few; v_call: TRBV19; j_call: TRBJ2-1; d_call: .; cdr3_nt: TGTGCCAGTAGTATGAGCTCCTACAATGAGCAGTTCTTC; cdr3_aa: CASSMSSYNEQFF
clone_size: many; v_call: TRBV7-9; j_call: TRBJ2-7; d_call: .; cdr3_nt: TGTGCCAGCAGCTTAGGTGTCCCCCCCTACGAGCAGTACTTC; cdr3_aa: CASSLGVPPYEQYF
clone_size: few; v_call: TRBV7-2; j_call: TRBJ1-1; d_call: .; cdr3_nt: TGTGCCAGCACCCTCCGCGGCGCTGAAGCTTTCTTT; cdr3_aa: CASTLRGAEAFF
clone_size: once; v_call: TRBV29-1; j_call: TRBJ1-1; d_call: .; cdr3_nt: TGCAGCGTCATGGACGGCGACACCGAAGCTTTCTTT; cdr3_aa: CSVMDGDTEAFF
clone_size: few; v_call: TRBV7-9; j_call: TRBJ1-1; d_call: .; cdr3_nt: TGTGCCAGCAGCCGAGAAAGAAACCTTGAAGCTTTCTTT; cdr3_aa: CASSRERNLEAFF
clone_size: .; v_call: TRBV19; j_call: TRBJ2-1; d_call: TRBD2; cdr3_nt: TGTGCCAGTAGTATAACTAGCGGGGGGAATGAGCAGTTCTTC; cdr3_aa: CASSITSGGNEQFF
clone_size: .; v_call: TRBV7-2; j_call: TRBJ2-3; d_call: TRBD2; cdr3_nt: TGTGCCAGCAGCCTCGGACTAGCGCGAGATACGCAGTATTTT; cdr3_aa: CASSLGLARDTQYF
clone_size: .; v_call: TRBV3-1; j_call: TRBJ2-7; d_call: TRBD1; cdr3_nt: TGTGCCAGCGGACAGGGCTACGAGCAGTACTTC; cdr3_aa: CASGQGYEQYF
clone_size: .; v_call: TRBV24-1; j_call: TRBJ2-1; d_call: TRBD2; cdr3_nt: TGTGCCACCAGTGACAACTGGACTAGCGGGAGGCCTCTGTACAATGAGCAGTTCTTC; cdr3_aa: CATSDNWTSGRPLYNEQFF
clone_size: many; v_call: TRBV10-1; j_call: TRBJ1-1; d_call: .; cdr3_nt: TGCGCCACCCTAAGAGGGGAGAACACTGAAGCTTTCTTT; cdr3_aa: CATLRGENTEAFF
clone_size: .; v_call: TRBV2; j_call: TRBJ2-7; d_call: .; cdr3_nt: TGTGCCAGCAGCCAGGGTTTCGGCTCCTACGAGCAGTACTTC; cdr3_aa: CASSQGFGSYEQYF
clone_size: .; v_call: TRBV11-2; j_call: TRBJ1-1; d_call: TRBD1; cdr3_nt: TGTGCCAGCAGCTTAGTTGGGGGACAGGGGGCAGGTGGAGTAACTGAAGCTTTCTTT; cdr3_aa: CASSLVGGQGAGGVTEAFF